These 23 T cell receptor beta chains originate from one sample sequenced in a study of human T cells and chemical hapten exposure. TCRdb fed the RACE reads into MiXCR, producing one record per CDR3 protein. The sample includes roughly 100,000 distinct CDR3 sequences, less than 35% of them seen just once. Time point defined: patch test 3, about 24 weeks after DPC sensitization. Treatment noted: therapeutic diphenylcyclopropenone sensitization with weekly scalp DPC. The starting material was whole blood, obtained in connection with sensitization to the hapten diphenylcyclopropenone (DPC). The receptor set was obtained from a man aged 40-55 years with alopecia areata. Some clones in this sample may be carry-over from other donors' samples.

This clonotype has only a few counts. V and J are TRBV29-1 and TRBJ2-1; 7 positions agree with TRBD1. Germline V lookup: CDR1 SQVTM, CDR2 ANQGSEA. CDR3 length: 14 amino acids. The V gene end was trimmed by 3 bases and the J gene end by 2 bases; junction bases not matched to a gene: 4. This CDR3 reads CSVEGQGAYNEQFF. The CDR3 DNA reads TGCAGCGTTGAGGGGCAGGGGGCCTACAATGAGCAGTTCTTC.

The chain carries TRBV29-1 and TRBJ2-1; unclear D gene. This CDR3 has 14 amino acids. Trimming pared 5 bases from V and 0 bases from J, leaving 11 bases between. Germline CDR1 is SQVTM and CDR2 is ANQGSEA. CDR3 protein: CSVLPMDSYNEQFF. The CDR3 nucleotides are TGCAGCGTTCTCCCCATGGACTCCTACAATGAGCAGTTCTTC.

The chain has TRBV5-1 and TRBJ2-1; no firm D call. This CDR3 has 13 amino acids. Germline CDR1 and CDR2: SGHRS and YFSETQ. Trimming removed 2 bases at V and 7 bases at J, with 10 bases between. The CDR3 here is CASSLGPKNEQFF. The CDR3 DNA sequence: TGCGCCAGCAGCTTAGGTCCCAAGAATGAGCAGTTCTTC.

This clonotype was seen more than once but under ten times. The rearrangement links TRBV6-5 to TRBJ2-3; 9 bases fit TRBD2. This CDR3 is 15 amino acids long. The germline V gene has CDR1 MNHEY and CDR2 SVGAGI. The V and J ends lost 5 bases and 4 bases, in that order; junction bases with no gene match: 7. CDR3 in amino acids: CASSGLSGSADTQYF. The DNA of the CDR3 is TGTGCCAGCAGTGGGCTTAGCGGGAGCGCAGATACGCAGTATTTT.

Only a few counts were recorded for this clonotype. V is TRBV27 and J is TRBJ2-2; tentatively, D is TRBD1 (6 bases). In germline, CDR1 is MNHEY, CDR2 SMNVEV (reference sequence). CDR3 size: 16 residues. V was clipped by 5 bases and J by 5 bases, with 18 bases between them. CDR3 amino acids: CASSLRQEIRTGELFF. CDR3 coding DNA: TGTGCCAGCAGTCTCAGACAGGAAATCAGGACCGGGGAGCTGTTTTTT.

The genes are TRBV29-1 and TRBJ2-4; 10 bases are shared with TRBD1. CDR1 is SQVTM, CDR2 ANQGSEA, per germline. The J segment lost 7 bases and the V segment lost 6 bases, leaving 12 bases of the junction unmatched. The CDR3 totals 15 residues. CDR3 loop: CSVAGTGALTNIQYF. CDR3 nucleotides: TGCAGCGTGGCCGGGACAGGGGCTTTGACGAACATTCAGTACTTC.

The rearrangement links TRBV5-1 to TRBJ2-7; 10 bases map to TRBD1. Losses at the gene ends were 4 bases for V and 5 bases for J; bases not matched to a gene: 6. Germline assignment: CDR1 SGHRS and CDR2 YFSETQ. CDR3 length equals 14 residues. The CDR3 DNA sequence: TGCGCCAGCAGCCCTGGACAGGGGGGCCACGAGCAGTACTTC. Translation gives CASSPGQGGHEQYF.

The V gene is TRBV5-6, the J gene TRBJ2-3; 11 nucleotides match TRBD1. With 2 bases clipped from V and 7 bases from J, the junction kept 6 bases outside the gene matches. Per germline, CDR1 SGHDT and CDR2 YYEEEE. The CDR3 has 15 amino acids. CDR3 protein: CASSFPGTGGHTQYF. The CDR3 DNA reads TGTGCCAGCAGCTTCCCCGGGACAGGGGGGCATACGCAGTATTTT.

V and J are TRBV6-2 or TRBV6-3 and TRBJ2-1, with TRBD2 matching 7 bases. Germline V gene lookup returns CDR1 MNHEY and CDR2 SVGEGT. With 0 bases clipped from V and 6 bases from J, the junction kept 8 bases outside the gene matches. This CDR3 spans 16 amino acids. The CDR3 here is CASSYSGGSAPNEQFF. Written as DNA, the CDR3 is TGTGCCAGCAGTTACTCCGGCGGGAGTGCCCCCAATGAGCAGTTCTTC.

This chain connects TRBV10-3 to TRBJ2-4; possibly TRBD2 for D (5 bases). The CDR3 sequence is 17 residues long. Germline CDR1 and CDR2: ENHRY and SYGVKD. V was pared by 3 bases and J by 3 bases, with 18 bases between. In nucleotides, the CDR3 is TGTGCCATCAGTGAATCCGAGACTCTGGGAGACAAAAACATTCAGTACTTC. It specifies CAISESETLGDKNIQYF.

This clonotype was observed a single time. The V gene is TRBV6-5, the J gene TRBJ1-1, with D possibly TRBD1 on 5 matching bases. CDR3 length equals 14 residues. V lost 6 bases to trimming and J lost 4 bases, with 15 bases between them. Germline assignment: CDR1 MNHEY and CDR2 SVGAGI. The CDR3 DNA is TGTGCCAGCAGCCCCGGGGGAGGCCTCACTGAAGCTTTCTTT. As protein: CASSPGGGLTEAFF.

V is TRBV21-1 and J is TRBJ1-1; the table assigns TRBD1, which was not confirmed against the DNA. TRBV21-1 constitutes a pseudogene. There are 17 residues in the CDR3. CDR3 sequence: CASSARRSVPGGTEAFF. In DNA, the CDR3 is TGTGCCAGCAGCGCGAGGAGGAGTGTGCCCGGAGGCACTGAAGCTTTCTTT.

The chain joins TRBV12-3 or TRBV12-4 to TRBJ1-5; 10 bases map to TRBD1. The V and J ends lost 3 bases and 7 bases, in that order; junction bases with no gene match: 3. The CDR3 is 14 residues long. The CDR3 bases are TGTGCCAGCAGTTTGGGACAGGGGCAACAGCCCCAGCATTTT. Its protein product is CASSLGQGQQPQHF.

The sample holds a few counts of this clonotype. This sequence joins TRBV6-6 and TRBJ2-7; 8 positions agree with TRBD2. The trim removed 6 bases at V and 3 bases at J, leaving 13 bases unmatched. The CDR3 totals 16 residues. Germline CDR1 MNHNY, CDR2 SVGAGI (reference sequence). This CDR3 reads CASSPTPPGRVYEQYF. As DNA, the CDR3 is TGTGCCAGCAGCCCCACCCCACCCGGGAGGGTCTACGAGCAGTACTTC.

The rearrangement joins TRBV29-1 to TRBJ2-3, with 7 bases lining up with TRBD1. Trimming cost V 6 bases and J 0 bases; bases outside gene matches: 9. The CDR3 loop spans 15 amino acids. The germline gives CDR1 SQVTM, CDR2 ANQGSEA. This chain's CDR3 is CSVSKTGLSTDTQYF. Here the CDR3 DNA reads TGCAGCGTCTCAAAGACAGGGCTAAGCACAGATACGCAGTATTTT.

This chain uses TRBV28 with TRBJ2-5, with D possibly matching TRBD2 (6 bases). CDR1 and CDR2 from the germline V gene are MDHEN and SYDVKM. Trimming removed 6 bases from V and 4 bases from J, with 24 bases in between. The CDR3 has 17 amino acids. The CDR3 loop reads CASRTPLEEGLSETQYF. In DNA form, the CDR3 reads TGTGCCAGCAGAACCCCCTTGGAGGAGGGGCTCTCAGAGACCCAGTACTTC.

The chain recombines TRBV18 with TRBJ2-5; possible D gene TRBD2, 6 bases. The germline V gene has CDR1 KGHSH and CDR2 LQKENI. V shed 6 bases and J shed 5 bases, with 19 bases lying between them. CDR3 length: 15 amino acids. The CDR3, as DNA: TGTGCCAGCTCTCCGGCGGGGATGGGTCGGGAGACCCAGTACTTC. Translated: CASSPAGMGRETQYF. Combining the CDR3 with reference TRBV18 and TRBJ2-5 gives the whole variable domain NAGVMQNPRHLVRRRGQEARLRCSPMKGHSHVYWYRQLPEEGLKFMVYLQKENIIDESGMPKERFSAEFPKEGPSILRIQQVVRGDSAAYFCASSPAGMGRETQYFGPGTRLLVL.

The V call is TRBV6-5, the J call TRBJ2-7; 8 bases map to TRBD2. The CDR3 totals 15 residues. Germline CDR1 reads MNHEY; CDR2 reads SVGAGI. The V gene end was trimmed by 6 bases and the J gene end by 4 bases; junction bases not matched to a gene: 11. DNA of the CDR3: TGTGCCAGCAGCTCAGGACTAGCCGCGGGGTACGAGCAGTACTTC. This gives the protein CASSSGLAAGYEQYF.

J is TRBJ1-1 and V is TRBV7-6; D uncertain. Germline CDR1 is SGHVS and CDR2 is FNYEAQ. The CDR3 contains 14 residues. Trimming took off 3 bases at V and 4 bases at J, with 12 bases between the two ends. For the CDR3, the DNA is TGTGCCAGCAGCTTCTCCCCGGTGGGCACTGAAGCTTTCTTT. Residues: CASSFSPVGTEAFF.

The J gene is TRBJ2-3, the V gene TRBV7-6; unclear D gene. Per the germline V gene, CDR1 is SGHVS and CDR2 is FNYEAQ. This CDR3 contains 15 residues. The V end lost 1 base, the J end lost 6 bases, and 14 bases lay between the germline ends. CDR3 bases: TGTGCCAGCAGCTTAGGGCCACTCATCGTGGATACGCAGTATTTT. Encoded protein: CASSLGPLIVDTQYF.

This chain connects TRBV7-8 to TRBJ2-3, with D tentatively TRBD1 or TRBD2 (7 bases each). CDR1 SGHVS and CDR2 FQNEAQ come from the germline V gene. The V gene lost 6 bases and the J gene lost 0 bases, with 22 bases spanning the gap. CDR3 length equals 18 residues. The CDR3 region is CASRHQGGISKSTDTQYF. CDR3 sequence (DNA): TGTGCCAGCAGGCATCAGGGGGGGATTTCAAAGAGCACAGATACGCAGTATTTT.

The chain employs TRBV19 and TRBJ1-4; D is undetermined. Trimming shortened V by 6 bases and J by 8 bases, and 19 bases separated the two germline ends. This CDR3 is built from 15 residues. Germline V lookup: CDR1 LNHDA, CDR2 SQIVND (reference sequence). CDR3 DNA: TGTGCCAGTAGCGCTACCGGGCCCACGTCGGAAAAACTGTTTTTT. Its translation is CASSATGPTSEKLFF.

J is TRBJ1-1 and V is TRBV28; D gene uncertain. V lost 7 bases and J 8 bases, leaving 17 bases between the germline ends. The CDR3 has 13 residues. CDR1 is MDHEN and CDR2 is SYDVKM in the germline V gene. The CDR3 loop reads CASNRLRWTEAFF. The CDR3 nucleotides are TGTGCCAGCAATCGCCTACGCTGGACGGAAGCTTTCTTT.